Presented here are 8 T cell receptor beta chains from one specimen sequenced in a study of graft-versus-host responses after intestinal transplantation. The antigens for these receptors are not known. The data were produced by immunoSEQ multiplex PCR, yet TCRdb's version contains in-frame clones alone and is incomplete. The data hold approximately 80,000 clones, with less than 90% observed a single time. Sequenced here: unstimulated CD4+ T cells sorted from spleen or lymph node cells, sampled before intestinal transplant. These receptors all stem from a human donor who received an intestinal transplant.

The chain is built from TRBV6-6 and TRBJ2-7, with 8 bases lining up with TRBD2. The CDR3 length is 14 residues. Germline V CDR1 and CDR2: MNHNY, SVGAGI (reference sequence). Trimming removed 5 bases from V and 2 bases from J; junction bases left unmatched: 5. The CDR3, as DNA: TGTGCCAGCAGTCCTCGGGAGGGCCCCTACGAGCAGTACTTC. It specifies CASSPREGPYEQYF.

The V gene is TRBV2, the J gene TRBJ2-5, with 9 bases aligning to TRBD1. Germline V lookup: CDR1 SNHLY, CDR2 FYNNEI. V was pared by 4 bases and J by 4 bases, with 4 bases of the junction left unmatched. The CDR3 extends over 14 amino acids. CDR3 nucleotides: TGTGCCAGCAGTGTGTACAGGGGGCGAGAGACCCAGTACTTC. It yields the protein CASSVYRGRETQYF. Looking up the rest from reference TRBV2 and TRBJ2-5 gives the full variable domain: EPEVTQTPSHQVTQMGQEVILRCVPISNHLYFYWYRQILGQKVEFLVSFYNNEISEKSEIFDDQFSVERPDGSNFTLKIRSTKLEDSAMYFCASSVYRGRETQYFGPGTRLLVL.

V and J are TRBV18 and TRBJ1-1; TRBD1 is a possible D gene (6 bases). Deletions cut 3 bases from V and 4 bases from J, with 12 bases between. Per the germline V gene, CDR1 is KGHSH and CDR2 is LQKENI. The CDR3 covers 14 residues. CDR3: CASSPRDIGTEAFF. CDR3 nucleotide sequence: TGTGCCAGCTCACCTCGGGACATCGGCACTGAAGCTTTCTTT.

This clone came up once. The chain links TRBV28 to TRBJ1-5; 9 bases fit TRBD1. V shed 2 bases, J shed 2 bases, and the junction held 4 bases outside the gene matches. Germline V gives CDR1 MDHEN, CDR2 SYDVKM. The CDR3 runs to 16 residues. CDR3 in amino acids: CASSLRQGVGNQPQHF. CDR3 in DNA: TGTGCCAGCAGTTTACGACAGGGGGTAGGCAATCAGCCCCAGCATTTT.

For this clone: Other DNA variants within this sample encode the same CDR3. The chain employs TRBV13 and TRBJ1-1; a possible D gene is TRBD1 (6 bases). Germline V gene lookup returns CDR1 PRHDT and CDR2 FYEKMQ (reference sequence). V dropped 2 bases and J dropped 0 bases, with 16 bases sitting between them. The CDR3 covers 17 residues. The CDR3: CASSLRDKGFVNTEAFF. The CDR3 bases are TGTGCCAGCAGCTTACGGGACAAGGGCTTCGTGAACACTGAAGCTTTCTTT. The full variable domain, its missing parts supplied by reference TRBV13 and TRBJ1-1, is AAGVIQSPRHLIKEKRETATLKCYPIPRHDTVYWYQQGPGQDPQFLISFYEKMQSDKGSIPDRFSAQQFSDYHSELNMSSLELGDSALYFCASSLRDKGFVNTEAFFGQGTRLTVV.

CDR3 bases: TGTGCCAGCAGCGCACTAGCGGGGGGGCTAGACACCGGGGAGCTGTTTTTT. Protein product: CASSALAGGLDTGELFF. The chain recombines TRBV9 with TRBJ2-2, with 13 bases lining up with TRBD2. V lost 3 bases to trimming and J lost 3 bases; unmatched junction nucleotides: 5. Germline assignment: CDR1 SGDLS and CDR2 YYNGEE. The CDR3 is 17 amino acids.

V usage is TRBV28 and J usage is TRBJ2-2, with 9 bases matching TRBD1. The CDR3 has 15 residues. The J segment lost 5 bases and the V segment lost 6 bases, leaving 7 bases of the junction unmatched. CDR1 is MDHEN, CDR2 SYDVKM, per germline. The CDR3 reads CASSPWGQGTGELFF. The DNA of the CDR3 is TGTGCCAGCAGCCCTTGGGGACAGGGAACCGGGGAGCTGTTTTTT.

This clone showed up just once. The rearrangement joins TRBV27 to TRBJ2-3; D not resolved. Per the germline V gene, CDR1 is MNHEY and CDR2 is SMNVEV (reference sequence). This CDR3 has 15 amino acids. V was clipped by 1 base and J by 0 bases, with 8 bases between them. CDR3 nucleotide sequence: TGTGCCAGCAGTTTATTGGGCAGGAGCACAGATACGCAGTATTTT. Translation: CASSLLGRSTDTQYF.